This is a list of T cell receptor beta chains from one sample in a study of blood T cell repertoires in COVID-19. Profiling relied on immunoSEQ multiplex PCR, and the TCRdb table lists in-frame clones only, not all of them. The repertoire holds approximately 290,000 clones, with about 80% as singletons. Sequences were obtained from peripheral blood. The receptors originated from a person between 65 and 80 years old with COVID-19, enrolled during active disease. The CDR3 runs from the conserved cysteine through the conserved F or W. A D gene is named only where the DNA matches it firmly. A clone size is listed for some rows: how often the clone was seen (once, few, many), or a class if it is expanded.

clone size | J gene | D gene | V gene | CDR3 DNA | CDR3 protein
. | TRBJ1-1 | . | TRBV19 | TGTGCCAGTAGTCCCGCCCGGGAGGGGCGTTTTGAAGCTTTCTTT | CASSPAREGRFEAFF
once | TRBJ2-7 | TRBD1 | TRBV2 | TGTGCCAGCAGAAGGACAGGGTCCGAGCAGTACTTC | CASRRTGSEQYF
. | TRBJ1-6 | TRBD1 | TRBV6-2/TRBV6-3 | TGTGCCAGCAGTCCAGGGGGCCTTTCACCCCTCCACTTT | CASSPGGLSPLHF
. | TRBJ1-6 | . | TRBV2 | TGTGCCATCACGAGGAAGGGGGTGTATAATTCACCCCTCCACTTT | CAITRKGVYNSPLHF
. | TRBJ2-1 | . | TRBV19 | TGTGCCAGTAGTACACCTACGGTGACCTACAATGAGCAGTTCTTC | CASSTPTVTYNEQFF
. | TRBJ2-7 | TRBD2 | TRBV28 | TGTGCCAGCAGTTTTACTAGCGGAAGATACGAGCAGTACTTC | CASSFTSGRYEQYF
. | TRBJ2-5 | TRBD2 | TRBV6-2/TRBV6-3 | TGTGCCAGCAGTTACCCAGCCGGACTAGCGGGGGGGCCGTACCAAGAGACCCAGTACTTC | CASSYPAGLAGGPYQETQYF
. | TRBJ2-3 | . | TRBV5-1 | TGCGCCAGCAGCTTGCGCGGGGTGCACACAGATACGCAGTATTTT | CASSLRGVHTDTQYF
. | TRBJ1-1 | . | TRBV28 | TGTGCCAGCAGCTGGACAACTACTGAAGCTTTCTTT | CASSWTTTEAFF
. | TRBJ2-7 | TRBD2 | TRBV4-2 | TGTGCCAGCAGACAGAGCGGGGGGTCCTACGAGCAGTACTTC | CASRQSGGSYEQYF
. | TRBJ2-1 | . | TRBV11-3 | TGTGCCAGCAGCTTAGATGGAGGGGTCGAGAATGAGCAGTTCTTC | CASSLDGGVENEQFF
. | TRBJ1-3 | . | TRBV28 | TGTGCCAGCAGTCCTGGGGGAGGCCACTCTGGAAACACCATATATTTT | CASSPGGGHSGNTIYF
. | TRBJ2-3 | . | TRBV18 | TGTGCCAGCTCACTAGGGGCTAGCACAGATACGCAGTATTTT | CASSLGASTDTQYF
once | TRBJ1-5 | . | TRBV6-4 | TGTGCCAGCAGTGGGTTCTGGGGCCCCCAGAGCAATCAGCCCCAGCATTTT | CASSGFWGPQSNQPQHF
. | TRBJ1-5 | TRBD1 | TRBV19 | TGTGCCAGTAGTATATCCGGGACAGGAGGCAATCAGCCCCAGCATTTT | CASSISGTGGNQPQHF
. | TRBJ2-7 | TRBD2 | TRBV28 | TGTGCCAGCATCACTAGCGGGAGTTTATACGAGCAGTACTTC | CASITSGSLYEQYF
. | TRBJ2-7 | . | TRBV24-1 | TGTGCCACCAGTGAGACACAGGGAGTGCAGTACTTC | CATSETQGVQYF
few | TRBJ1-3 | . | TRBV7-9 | TGTGCCAGCAGCGCACTACAGGCGAACTCTGGAAACACCATATATTTT | CASSALQANSGNTIYF
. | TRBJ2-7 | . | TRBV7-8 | TGTGCCAGCAGGTTGACCCCCACCGAAACGGGGGACGAGCAGTACTTC | CASRLTPTETGDEQYF
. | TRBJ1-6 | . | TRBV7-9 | TGTGCCAGCAGCTCCCAAGCCAGGGTGGGTTCACCCCTCCACTTT | CASSSQARVGSPLHF
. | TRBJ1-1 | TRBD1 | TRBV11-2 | TGTGCCAGCAGCTTCGGAGGGGGAACAGGGGCTGAAGCTTTCTTT | CASSFGGGTGAEAFF
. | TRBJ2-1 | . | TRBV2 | TGTGCCAGCAGTGTGTTCTCTGCTAGTCCTAGCTCCTACAATGAGCAGTTCTTC | CASSVFSASPSSYNEQFF
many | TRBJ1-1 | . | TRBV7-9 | TGTGCCAGCAGCTTAGGTCGGGTCAACACTGAAGCTTTCTTT | CASSLGRVNTEAFF
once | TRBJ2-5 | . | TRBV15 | TGTGCCACCAGCACCCGAGGGGGTGCGGAGACCCAGTACTTC | CATSTRGGAETQYF
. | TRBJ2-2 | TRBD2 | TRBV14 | TGTGCCAGCAACCAGCTAGCGGGAGAGGCCGGGGAGCTGTTTTTT | CASNQLAGEAGELFF
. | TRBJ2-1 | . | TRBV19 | TGTGCCAGTAGTATCTCGGGTTACAATGAGCAGTTCTTC | CASSISGYNEQFF
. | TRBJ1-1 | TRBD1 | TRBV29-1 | TGCAGCGTGTGGGGACAGGGACTCACTGAAGCTTTCTTT | CSVWGQGLTEAFF
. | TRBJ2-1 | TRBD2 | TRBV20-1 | TGCAGTGCTGGACTAGTCAATGAGCAGTTCTTC | CSAGLVNEQFF
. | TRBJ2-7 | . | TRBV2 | TGTGCCAGCAGTCCGGGACTCAACGCCTACGAGCAGTACTTC | CASSPGLNAYEQYF
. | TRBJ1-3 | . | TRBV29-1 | TGCAGCGTTACCGGACAGGGAAACACCATATATTTT | CSVTGQGNTIYF